This TCR beta chain comes out of a study of breast tumors, draining lymph nodes, adjacent tissues (dated by TCRdb to the mid-2010s). With regard to the full study: Breast cancer patients provided tumor, adjacent nontumor tissue and axillary lymph nodes, and the study compared the TCR beta repertoires across these three sources. The study was designed to assess the relationships and possible T-cell exchange between tumor, surrounding tissue and draining lymph node repertoires in human breast cancer.

Study-wide conclusions, independent of this receptor: The conclusion that tumor T cells originate in lymph nodes was presented as consistent with a hypothesis rather than as directly demonstrated. Tumor T-cell repertoires showed less diversity than lymph node repertoires and more diversity than nontumor tissue repertoires, and tumor T-cell repertoires showed preferential V and J gene usage. Tumor and nontumor tissue repertoires were found to be significantly more similar in luminal-like than in basal-like breast cancer. The data were considered consistent with most tumor T cells being derived from the lymph node and subsequently expanding within tumor tissue.

As for this clonotype: Its recognized antigen is unknown. No base quality information exists; no much larger clone differs at one position.

Sequenced using an Illumina HiSeq 2000. Multiplex PCR amplification was used to generate the TCR beta chain libraries. The amplified TCR beta chain products were analyzed by high-throughput sequencing. Through fastp at Q25 and MiXCR, TCRdb rebuilt clones from the public reads, retaining in-frame beta chains. Identical CDR3 proteins give one entry, which carries the most common genes and DNA. This sample is represented by under 70,000 distinct CDR3 sequences; over 40% of them were singletons. Of the sample, more than 7.5% falls within the top ten clones. This clonotype was sampled from a female donor with breast cancer. Some clones in this sample may be carry-over from other donors' samples. Sequencing used breast tumor tissue.

The CDR3: CASSIRGRSNQPQHF. In nucleotides, the sequence is TGTGCCAGTAGTATAAGGGGGCGGTCCAATCAGCCCCAGCATTTT. The chain uses TRBV19 and TRBJ1-5; a stretch of 7 junction bases matches TRBD1. The CDR3 measures 15 amino acids from cysteine to phenylalanine. Only the CDR3 portion is preserved as DNA: 45 bases, with reading frame beginning at the first base. Ends trimmed: V by 2 bases, J by 3 bases; bases unmatched to a gene: 4. The germline V gene (reference sequence) supplies CDR1 LNHDA and CDR2 SQIVND.